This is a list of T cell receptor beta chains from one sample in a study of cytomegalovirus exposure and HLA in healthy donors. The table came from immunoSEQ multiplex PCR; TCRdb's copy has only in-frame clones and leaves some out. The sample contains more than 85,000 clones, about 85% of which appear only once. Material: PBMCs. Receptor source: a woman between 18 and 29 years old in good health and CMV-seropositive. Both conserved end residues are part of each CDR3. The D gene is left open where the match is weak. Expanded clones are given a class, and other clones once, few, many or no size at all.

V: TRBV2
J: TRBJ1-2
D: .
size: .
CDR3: CASSGGIYGYTF
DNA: TGTGCCAGCAGTGGCGGTATCTATGGCTACACCTTC

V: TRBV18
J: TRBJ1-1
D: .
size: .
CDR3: CASSPIPSDRSAEAFF
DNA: TGTGCCAGCTCGCCTATCCCATCAGACAGGTCCGCTGAAGCTTTCTTT

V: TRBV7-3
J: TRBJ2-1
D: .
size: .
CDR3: CASSPKGGGGNEQFF
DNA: TGTGCCAGCAGCCCCAAAGGGGGGGGCGGGAATGAGCAGTTCTTC

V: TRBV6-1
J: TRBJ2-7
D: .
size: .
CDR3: CASSEARALSSYEQYF
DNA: TGTGCCAGCAGTGAAGCACGTGCCCTAAGCTCCTACGAGCAGTACTTC

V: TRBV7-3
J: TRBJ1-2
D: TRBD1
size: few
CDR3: CASSESNGQGNYGYTF
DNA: TGTGCCAGCAGCGAAAGCAACGGACAGGGGAACTATGGCTACACCTTC

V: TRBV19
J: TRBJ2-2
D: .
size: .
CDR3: CASSIFQGANTGELFF
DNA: TGTGCCAGTAGTATTTTCCAAGGGGCGAACACCGGGGAGCTGTTTTTT

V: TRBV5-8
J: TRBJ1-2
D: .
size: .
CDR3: CASSPGPQAGVYGYTF
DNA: TGTGCCAGCAGCCCGGGTCCGCAGGCGGGGGTCTATGGCTACACCTTC

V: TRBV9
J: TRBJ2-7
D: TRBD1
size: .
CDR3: CASSKTHGQAGGREQYF
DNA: TGTGCCAGCAGCAAGACTCACGGACAGGCGGGCGGGCGGGAGCAGTACTTC

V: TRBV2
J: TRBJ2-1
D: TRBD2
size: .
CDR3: CASSPTGTRLNEQFF
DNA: TGTGCCAGCAGTCCAACCGGGACTAGGCTCAATGAGCAGTTCTTC

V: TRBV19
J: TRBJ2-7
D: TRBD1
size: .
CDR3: CASSIGTGTGSYEQYF
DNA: TGTGCCAGTAGTATAGGGACCGGGACAGGGTCCTACGAGCAGTACTTC

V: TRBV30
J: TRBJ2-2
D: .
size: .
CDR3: CAWRGGKNTGELFF
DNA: TGTGCCTGGAGAGGCGGTAAGAACACCGGGGAGCTGTTTTTT

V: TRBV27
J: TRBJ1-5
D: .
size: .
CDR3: CASSLRDGQPQHF
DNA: TGTGCCAGCAGTCTGAGGGATGGTCAGCCCCAGCATTTT

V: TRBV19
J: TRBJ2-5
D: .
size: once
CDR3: CASRYRDWSWETQYF
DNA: TGTGCCAGTAGATACCGGGACTGGAGCTGGGAGACCCAGTACTTC

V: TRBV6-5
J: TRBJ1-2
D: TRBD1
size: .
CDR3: CASTRQGSNYGYTF
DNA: TGTGCCAGCACCAGACAGGGGTCTAACTATGGCTACACCTTC

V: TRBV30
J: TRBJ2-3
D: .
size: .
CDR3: CAWSVQLATQYF
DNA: TGTGCCTGGAGTGTACAACTAGCAACGCAGTATTTT

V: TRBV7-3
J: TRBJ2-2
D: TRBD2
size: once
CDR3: CASSTSLLAGANTGELFF
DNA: TGTGCCAGCAGCACCTCCCTTCTAGCGGGCGCGAACACCGGGGAGCTGTTTTTT

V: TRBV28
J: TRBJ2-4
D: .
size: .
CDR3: CASNIAKNIQYF
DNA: TGTGCCAGCAACATAGCCAAAAACATTCAGTACTTC

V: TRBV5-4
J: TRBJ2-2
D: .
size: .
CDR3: CASSLSQDGELFF
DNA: TGTGCCAGCAGCTTAAGCCAAGACGGGGAGCTGTTTTTT

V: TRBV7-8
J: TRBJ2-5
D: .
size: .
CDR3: CASSPPRGRGETQYF
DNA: TGTGCCAGCAGCCCTCCAAGAGGAAGGGGAGAGACCCAGTACTTC

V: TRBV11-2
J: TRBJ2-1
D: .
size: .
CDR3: CASSPRTVTTYNEQFF
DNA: TGTGCCAGCAGCCCACGTACGGTAACCACGTACAATGAGCAGTTCTTC

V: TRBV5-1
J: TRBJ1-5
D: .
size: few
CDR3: CASSLGQYQPQHF
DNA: TGCGCCAGCAGCTTGGGACAGTACCAGCCCCAGCATTTT

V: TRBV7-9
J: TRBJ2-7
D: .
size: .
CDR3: CASSFPGEDYEQYF
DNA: TGTGCCAGCAGCTTCCCGGGGGAAGACTACGAGCAGTACTTC

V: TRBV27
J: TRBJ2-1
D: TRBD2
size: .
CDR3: CASSWGRGEIVDEQFF
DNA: TGTGCCAGCAGTTGGGGTCGGGGGGAGATTGTAGATGAGCAGTTCTTC

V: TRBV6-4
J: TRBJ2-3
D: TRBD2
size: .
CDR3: CATGGLAGDTDTQYF
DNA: TGTGCCACCGGGGGACTAGCGGGGGACACAGATACGCAGTATTTT

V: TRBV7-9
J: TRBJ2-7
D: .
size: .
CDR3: CASSSLSSSSAGYEQYF
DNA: TGTGCCAGCAGCTCCCTCAGCTCTAGCTCTGCTGGTTACGAGCAGTACTTC

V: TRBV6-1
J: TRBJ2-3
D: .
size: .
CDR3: CASSYMNTQYF
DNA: TGTGCCAGCAGTTACATGAATACGCAGTATTTT

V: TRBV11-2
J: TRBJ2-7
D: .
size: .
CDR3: CASSLGGDSSEQYF
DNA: TGTGCCAGCAGCTTAGGGGGGGACAGTAGCGAGCAGTACTTC

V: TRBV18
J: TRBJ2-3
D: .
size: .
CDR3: CASSPPAPSDTQYF
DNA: TGTGCCAGCTCACCACCAGCCCCGTCAGATACGCAGTATTTT

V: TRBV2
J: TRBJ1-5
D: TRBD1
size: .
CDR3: CASTMDREYPVQPQHF
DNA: TGTGCCAGCACTATGGACAGGGAATATCCTGTTCAGCCCCAGCATTTT

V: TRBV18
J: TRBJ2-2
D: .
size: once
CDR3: CASSPVTANTGELFF
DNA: TGTGCCAGCTCACCGGTGACAGCGAACACCGGGGAGCTGTTTTTT

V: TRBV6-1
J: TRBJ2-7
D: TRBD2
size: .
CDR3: CASSEGLAGGFNVYEQYF
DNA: TGTGCCAGCAGTGAAGGACTAGCGGGGGGGTTCAATGTTTACGAGCAGTACTTC

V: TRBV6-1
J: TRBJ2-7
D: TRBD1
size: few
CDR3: CASSEGQGGVEQYF
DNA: TGTGCCAGCAGTGAGGGACAGGGAGGAGTCGAGCAGTACTTC

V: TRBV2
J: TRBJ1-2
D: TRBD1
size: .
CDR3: CASSGSGGGYGYTF
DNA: TGTGCCAGCAGTGGTTCAGGGGGTGGCTATGGCTACACCTTC

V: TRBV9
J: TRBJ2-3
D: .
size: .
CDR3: CASSEAGQTDTQYF
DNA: TGTGCCAGCAGTGAGGCAGGGCAGACAGATACGCAGTATTTT

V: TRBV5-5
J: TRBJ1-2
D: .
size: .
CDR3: CASSLANRVKSGYTF
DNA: TGTGCCAGCAGCTTGGCAAATCGGGTGAAATCTGGCTACACCTTC

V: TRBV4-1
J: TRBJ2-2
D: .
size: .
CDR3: CASSQTLIQGNTGELFF
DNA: TGCGCCAGCAGTCAAACACTTATACAGGGGAACACCGGGGAGCTGTTTTTT

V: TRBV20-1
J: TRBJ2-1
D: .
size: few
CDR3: CSAPGIYEQFF
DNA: TGCAGTGCCCCGGGAATCTATGAGCAGTTCTTC

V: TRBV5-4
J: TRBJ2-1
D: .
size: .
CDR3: CASEGESSYNEQFF
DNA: TGTGCCAGCGAGGGTGAATCTTCGTACAATGAGCAGTTCTTC

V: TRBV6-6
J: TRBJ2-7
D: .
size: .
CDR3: CASFDGTESSYEQYF
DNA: TGTGCCAGCTTCGACGGGACTGAGAGCTCCTACGAGCAGTACTTC

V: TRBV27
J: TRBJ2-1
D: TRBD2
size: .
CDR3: CASSLGFKGLASNEQFF
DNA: TGTGCCAGCAGTTTGGGTTTTAAGGGACTAGCGAGCAATGAGCAGTTCTTC

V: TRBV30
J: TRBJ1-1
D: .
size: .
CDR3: CAWSRETNTEAFF
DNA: TGTGCCTGGAGTCGGGAGACTAACACTGAAGCTTTCTTT

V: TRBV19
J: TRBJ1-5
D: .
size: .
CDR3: CASTPGTLYQPQHF
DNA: TGTGCCAGTACCCCCGGTACACTATATCAGCCCCAGCATTTT

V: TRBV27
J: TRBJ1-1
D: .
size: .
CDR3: CASSFLGQGTEAFF
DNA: TGTGCCAGCAGTTTCCTCGGCCAGGGCACTGAAGCTTTCTTT

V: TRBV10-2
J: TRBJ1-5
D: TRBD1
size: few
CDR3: CASRPRDRVRGAQHF
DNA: TGCGCCAGCAGACCCAGGGACAGGGTCCGAGGGGCCCAGCATTTT

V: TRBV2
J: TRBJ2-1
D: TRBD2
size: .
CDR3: CASSGLAGNNEQFF
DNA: TGTGCCAGCAGCGGCCTAGCGGGAAACAATGAGCAGTTCTTC

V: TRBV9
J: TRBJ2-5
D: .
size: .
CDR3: CASSGGGAGETQYF
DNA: TGTGCCAGCAGCGGAGGGGGCGCGGGGGAGACCCAGTACTTC

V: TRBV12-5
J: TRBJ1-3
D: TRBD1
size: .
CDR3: CASGSGQGRSGNTIYF
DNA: TGTGCTAGTGGTTCCGGACAGGGGAGGTCTGGAAACACCATATATTTT

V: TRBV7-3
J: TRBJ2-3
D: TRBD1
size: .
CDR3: CASSLKGASTDTQYF
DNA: TGTGCCAGCAGCTTAAAGGGGGCGAGCACAGATACGCAGTATTTT